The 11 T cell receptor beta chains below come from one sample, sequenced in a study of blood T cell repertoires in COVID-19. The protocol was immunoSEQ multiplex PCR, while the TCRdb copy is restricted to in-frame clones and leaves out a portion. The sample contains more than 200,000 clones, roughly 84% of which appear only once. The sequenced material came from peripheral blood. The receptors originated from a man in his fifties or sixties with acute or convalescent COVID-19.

Written as DNA, the CDR3 is TGTGCCAGCGGGGGGACAGGAAGCAATCAGCCCCAGCATTTT. It yields the protein CASGGTGSNQPQHF. The rearrangement links TRBV27 to TRBJ1-5, with TRBD1 identical over 8 bases. Germline CDR1 reads MNHEY; CDR2 reads SMNVEV (reference sequence). The CDR3 has 14 amino acids. V lost 8 bases, J lost 1 base, and 4 bases stayed unmatched.

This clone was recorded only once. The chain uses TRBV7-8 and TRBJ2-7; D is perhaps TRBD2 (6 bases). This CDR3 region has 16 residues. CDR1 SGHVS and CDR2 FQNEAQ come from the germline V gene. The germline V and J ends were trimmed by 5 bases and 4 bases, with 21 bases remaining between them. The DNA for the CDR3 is TGTGCCAGCAGCCCATGGGGGGAAGGTCGGGGATACGAGCAGTACTTC. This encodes CASSPWGEGRGYEQYF.

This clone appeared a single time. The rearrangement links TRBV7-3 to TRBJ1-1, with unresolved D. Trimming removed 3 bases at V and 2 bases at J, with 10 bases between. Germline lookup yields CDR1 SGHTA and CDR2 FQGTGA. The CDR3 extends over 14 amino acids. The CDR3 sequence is CASSFSAGNTEAFF. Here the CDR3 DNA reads TGTGCCAGCAGCTTTAGCGCGGGCAACACTGAAGCTTTCTTT.

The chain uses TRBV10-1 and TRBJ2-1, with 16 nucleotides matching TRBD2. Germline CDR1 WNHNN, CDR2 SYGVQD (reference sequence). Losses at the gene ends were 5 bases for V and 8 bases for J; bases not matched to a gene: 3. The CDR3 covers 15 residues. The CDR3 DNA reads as TGCGCCAGCAGTTCGGGACTAGCGGGAGGGGATGAGCAGTTCTTC. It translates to CASSSGLAGGDEQFF.

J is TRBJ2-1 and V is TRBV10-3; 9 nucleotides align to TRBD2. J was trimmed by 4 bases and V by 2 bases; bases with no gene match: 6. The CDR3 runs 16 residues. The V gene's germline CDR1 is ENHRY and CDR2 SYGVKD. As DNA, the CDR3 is TGTGCCATCAGTGAGCGGGCTAGCGGGACGTACAATGAGCAGTTCTTC. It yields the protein CAISERASGTYNEQFF.

The CDR3 nucleotides are TGTGCCAGCAGAGTCTTTGGGGGGGCCTCCTACGAGCAGTACTTC. Its protein is CASRVFGGASYEQYF. The V gene is TRBV6-5, the J gene TRBJ2-7; TRBD2 is a possible D gene (7 bases). V lost 6 bases and J 0 bases, leaving 15 bases between the germline ends. CDR3 length equals 15 residues. The germline CDR1 and CDR2 sequences are MNHEY and SVGAGI.

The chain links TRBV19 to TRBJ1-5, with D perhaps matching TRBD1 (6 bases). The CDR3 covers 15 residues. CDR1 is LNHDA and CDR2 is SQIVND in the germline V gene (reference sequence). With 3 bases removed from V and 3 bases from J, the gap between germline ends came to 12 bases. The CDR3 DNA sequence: TGTGCCAGTAGTATTGGGGGACAATACAATCAGCCCCAGCATTTT. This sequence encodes CASSIGGQYNQPQHF. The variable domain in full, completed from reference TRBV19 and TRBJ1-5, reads DGGITQSPKYLFRKEGQNVTLSCEQNLNHDAMYWYRQDPGQGLRLIYYSQIVNDFQKGDIAEGYSVSREKKESFPLTVTSAQKNPTAFYLCASSIGGQYNQPQHFGDGTRLSIL.

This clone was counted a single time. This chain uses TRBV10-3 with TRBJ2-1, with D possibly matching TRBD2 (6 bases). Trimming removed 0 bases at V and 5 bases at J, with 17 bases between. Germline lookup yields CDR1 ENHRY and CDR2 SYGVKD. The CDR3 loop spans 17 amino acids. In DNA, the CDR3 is TGTGCCATCAGTGAGTCGGCGAGCGGAGGGCCCGACAATGAGCAGTTCTTC. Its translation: CAISESASGGPDNEQFF.

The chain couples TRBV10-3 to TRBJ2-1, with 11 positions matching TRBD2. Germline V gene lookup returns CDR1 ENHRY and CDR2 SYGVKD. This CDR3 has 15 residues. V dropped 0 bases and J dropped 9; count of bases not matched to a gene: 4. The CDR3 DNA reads TGTGCCATCAGTGAGTCTCTTAGCGGGGGGGCTGAGCAGTTCTTC. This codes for CAISESLSGGAEQFF.

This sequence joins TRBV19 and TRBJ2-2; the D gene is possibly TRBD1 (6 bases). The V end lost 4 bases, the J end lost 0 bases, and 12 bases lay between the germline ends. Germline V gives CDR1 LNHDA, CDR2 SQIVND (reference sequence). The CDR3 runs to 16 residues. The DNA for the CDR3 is TGTGCCAGTAGTACTGTGGGGACACCGAACACCGGGGAGCTGTTTTTT. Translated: CASSTVGTPNTGELFF.

CDR3: CASSLGGTSASSYNEQFF. CDR3 bases: TGCGCCAGCAGCTTGGGGGGGACTAGCGCGAGCTCCTACAATGAGCAGTTCTTC. J is TRBJ2-1 and V is TRBV5-1; 10 bases fit TRBD2. With V trimmed by 0 bases and J by 0 bases, 6 bases remained unmatched. There are 18 residues in the CDR3. Germline V gene lookup returns CDR1 SGHRS and CDR2 YFSETQ. Variable domain in full (rest from reference TRBV5-1 and TRBJ2-1): KAGVTQTPRYLIKTRGQQVTLSCSPISGHRSVSWYQQTPGQGLQFLFEYFSETQRNKGNFPGRFSGRQFSNSRSEMNVSTLELGDSALYLCASSLGGTSASSYNEQFFGPGTRLTVL.